What follows are 21 T cell receptor beta chains derived from one specimen sequenced in a study of cytomegalovirus exposure and HLA in healthy donors. Repertoires were generated with immunoSEQ multiplex PCR, while TCRdb's copy carries only in-frame clones and drops some. The sample records some 44,000 clones, about 90% being singletons. Sequencing was performed on PBMCs. Every receptor here comes from a man aged 18 to 29 in good health and CMV-seronegative.

The V gene is TRBV19, the J gene TRBJ1-1; D call uncertain. The CDR3 has 11 amino acids. Trimming cost V 5 bases and J 11 bases, with 12 bases left between them. Looked up from germline, CDR1 is LNHDA and CDR2 is SQIVND (reference sequence). Written as DNA, the CDR3 is TGTGCCAGTAGTCGAGGGCGGGCGGCTTTCTTT. Translating gives CASSRGRAAFF. The entire variable domain, with the rest obtained from reference TRBV19 and TRBJ1-1, is as follows: DGGITQSPKYLFRKEGQNVTLSCEQNLNHDAMYWYRQDPGQGLRLIYYSQIVNDFQKGDIAEGYSVSREKKESFPLTVTSAQKNPTAFYLCASSRGRAAFFGQGTRLTVV.

A few counts support this clone. The chain combines TRBV19 with TRBJ2-5, with D possibly being TRBD1 (5 bases). Germline values: CDR1 LNHDA, CDR2 SQIVND (reference sequence). This CDR3 is 14 amino acids long. V gave up 10 bases and J gave up 5 bases, with 20 bases separating them. CDR3 nucleotides: TGTGCCACCACCTCCCGGGCCACAGGCGAGACCCAGTACTTC. It codes for CATTSRATGETQYF. The complete variable domain, with remaining parts taken from reference TRBV19 and TRBJ2-5, reads DGGITQSPKYLFRKEGQNVTLSCEQNLNHDAMYWYRQDPGQGLRLIYYSQIVNDFQKGDIAEGYSVSREKKESFPLTVTSAQKNPTAFYLCATTSRATGETQYFGPGTRLLVL.

CDR3 sequence reads: CASSQERTGGRAGELFF. The DNA of the CDR3 is TGTGCCAGCAGCCAAGAACGGACAGGGGGCAGGGCCGGGGAGCTGTTTTTT. The chain uses TRBV4-2 and TRBJ2-2; TRBD1 matches 11 bases. This CDR3 comprises 17 residues. V shed 0 bases, J shed 6 bases, and the junction held 6 bases outside the gene matches. Germline assignment: CDR1 LGHNA and CDR2 YNFKEQ.

V gene TRBV5-6 combines with J gene TRBJ2-2, with 8 bases aligning to TRBD1. CDR3 length equals 15 residues. CDR1 and CDR2 (germline): SGHDT, YYEEEE. J was trimmed by 5 bases and V by 4 bases; bases with no gene match: 7. CDR3 in DNA: TGTGCCAGCAGCAAGGGACAGGTCGCGACCGGGGAGCTGTTTTTT. Its translation: CASSKGQVATGELFF.

This clone was observed once. Other DNA sequences of this sample code for an identical CDR3. The rearrangement joins TRBV7-9 to TRBJ1-4; the match to TRBD1 covers 8 bases. V trimming: 4 bases; J trimming: 8 bases; junction bases outside the gene matches: 6. This CDR3 is 14 amino acids long. Germline V gives CDR1 SEHNR, CDR2 FQNEAQ (reference sequence). CDR3 residues: CASSSAGGWEKLFF. The CDR3 DNA follows: TGTGCCAGCAGCTCCGCAGGGGGCTGGGAAAAACTGTTTTTT.

The chain has TRBV5-1 and TRBJ2-2, with 13 bases lining up with TRBD2. CDR3 size: 16 residues. Trimming at V came to 3 bases and at J to 4 bases, leaving 3 bases not matched to a gene. Germline V gene data show CDR1 as SGHRS and CDR2 as YFSETQ. CDR3 sequence: CASSSGLAGSTGELFF. CDR3 coding DNA: TGCGCCAGCAGCTCGGGACTAGCGGGGAGCACCGGGGAGCTGTTTTTT.

This clone was recorded only once. V and J are TRBV6-6 and TRBJ2-3; tentatively, D is TRBD2 (6 bases). Germline lookup yields CDR1 MNHNY and CDR2 SVGAGI (reference sequence). V was pared by 0 bases and J by 6 bases, with 7 bases between. The length of the CDR3 is 13 residues. DNA of the CDR3: TGTGCCAGCAGTTACTCGGGGAGGGATACGCAGTATTTT. This translates into CASSYSGRDTQYF.

V usage is TRBV21-1 and J usage is TRBJ1-5; the table's D call TRBD1 went unverified against the DNA. TRBV21-1 is annotated as a pseudogene. The CDR3 consists of 16 residues. Here the CDR3 DNA reads TGTGCCAGCAGCACCCCGGGACAGGGGATTAATCAGCCCCAGCATTTT. Its protein is CASSTPGQGINQPQHF.

The chain has TRBV30 and TRBJ2-3; 13 nucleotides align to TRBD2. Germline CDR1 and CDR2: GTSNPN and SVGIG (reference sequence). CDR3 length: 18 amino acids. The V gene end was trimmed by 1 base and the J gene end by 1 base; junction bases not matched to a gene: 8. CDR3 DNA sequence: TGTGCCTGGAGTGCCCCGACTAGCGGGGGGCGGGGCACAGATACGCAGTATTTT. It encodes CAWSAPTSGGRGTDTQYF. Variable domain in full (rest from reference TRBV30 and TRBJ2-3): SQTIHQWPATLVQPVGSPLSLECTVEGTSNPNLYWYRQAAGRGLQLLFYSVGIGQISSEVPQNLSASRPQDRQFILSSKKLLLSDSGFYLCAWSAPTSGGRGTDTQYFGPGTRLTVL.

V and J are TRBV4-2 and TRBJ1-3, with D possibly matching TRBD1 (6 bases). The CDR3 runs 17 residues. Trimming took off 0 bases at V and 0 bases at J, with 12 bases between the two ends. Germline V lookup: CDR1 LGHNA, CDR2 YNFKEQ. The CDR3 bases are TGTGCCAGCAGCCAAGACTGGACAGCAACCTCTGGAAACACCATATATTTT. Its protein is CASSQDWTATSGNTIYF.

The gene calls are TRBV28 and TRBJ1-5, with 7 bases aligning to TRBD1. CDR3 size: 16 residues. The germline CDR1 and CDR2 sequences are MDHEN and SYDVKM. Trimming removed 7 bases from V and 0 bases from J; junction bases left unmatched: 9. The CDR3 reads CASTPDRAYSNQPQHF. The CDR3 DNA sequence: TGTGCCAGCACCCCTGACAGGGCATATAGCAATCAGCCCCAGCATTTT.

The CDR3 nucleotides read TGCAGCGTTGAAGATCTGGGCACCCCCTATGGCTACACCTTC. This translates into CSVEDLGTPYGYTF. J is TRBJ1-2 and V is TRBV29-1; D remains ambiguous. The CDR3 is 14 amino acids. The germline V gene encodes CDR1 SQVTM and CDR2 ANQGSEA. Trimming took 0 bases from V and 4 from J, leaving 12 bases between them.

The rearrangement links TRBV6-5 to TRBJ1-1; maybe TRBD1 (6 bases). Trimming removed 3 bases at V and 4 bases at J, with 15 bases between. This CDR3 is built from 15 residues. Germline CDR1 MNHEY, CDR2 SVGAGI. CDR3 in DNA: TGTGCCAGCAGTTATGTACAGGGTAGGGTCACTGAAGCTTTCTTT. This codes for CASSYVQGRVTEAFF.

The V call is TRBV9, the J call TRBJ2-7; the D gene is possibly TRBD1 (5 bases). Germline V CDR1 and CDR2: SGDLS, YYNGEE. The V gene lost 0 bases and the J gene lost 2 bases, with 15 bases spanning the gap. The length of the CDR3 is 16 residues. The chain's CDR3 is CASSVGARAIAYEQYF. CDR3 in DNA: TGTGCCAGCAGCGTAGGGGCCAGGGCGATAGCCTACGAGCAGTACTTC.

The chain joins TRBV7-3 to TRBJ2-1; D is possibly TRBD1 (5 bases). Looked up from germline, CDR1 is SGHTA and CDR2 is FQGTGA. Between the trimmed V and J ends, which lost 1 base and 3 bases, there was a span of 13 bases. This CDR3 region has 16 residues. The CDR3 sequence: CASSLIGRAFYNEQFF. The DNA for the CDR3 is TGTGCCAGCAGCTTAATCGGCAGGGCGTTCTACAATGAGCAGTTCTTC.

This chain connects TRBV6-6 to TRBJ2-7; 9 bases are a match to TRBD1. J lost 6 bases, V lost 8 bases, and 5 bases had no gene match. Germline CDR1 and CDR2: MNHNY and SVGAGI (reference sequence). The CDR3 totals 12 residues. The CDR3 DNA follows: TGTGCCAGCCGGGACAGGGATATCGAGCAGTACTTC. This encodes CASRDRDIEQYF.

V and J are TRBV5-1 and TRBJ2-7; TRBD1 might be the D (5 bases). Looked up from germline, CDR1 is SGHRS and CDR2 is YFSETQ. Trimming stripped 0 bases from V and 5 bases from J, with 9 bases between. CDR3 length: 13 amino acids. In DNA form, the CDR3 reads TGCGCCAGCAGCTTGGCAGGGCCCCACGAGCAGTACTTC. This codes for CASSLAGPHEQYF.

The genes are TRBV19 and TRBJ2-2; a weak D match, TRBD1 (6 bases). The CDR3 runs to 14 residues. The V and J ends lost 8 bases and 0 bases respectively, with 10 bases between them. CDR1 and CDR2 from the germline V gene are LNHDA and SQIVND (reference sequence). CDR3 sequence (DNA): TGTGCCAGTCGACAGGTTGCGAACACCGGGGAGCTGTTTTTT. Protein: CASRQVANTGELFF.

In this sample, this clone turned up once. The chain employs TRBV5-6 and TRBJ1-4; 12 bases are a match to TRBD1. CDR1 is SGHDT and CDR2 is YYEEEE in the germline V gene. V lost 3 bases to trimming and J lost 3 bases; unmatched junction nucleotides: 3. This CDR3 spans 16 amino acids. The DNA of the CDR3 is TGTGCCAGCAGCTCCGGGACAGGGGGCTCTAATGAAAAACTGTTTTTT. This sequence encodes CASSSGTGGSNEKLFF.

The CDR3 bases are TGTGCCAGCAGGACTAGCGGGAGTTCCCCCAGCTCCTACGAGCAGTACTTC. Protein product: CASRTSGSSPSSYEQYF. The chain couples TRBV28 to TRBJ2-7, with 12 positions matching TRBD2. Germline CDR1 reads MDHEN; CDR2 reads SYDVKM. Trimming took 6 bases from V and 0 from J; bases not matched to a gene: 9. The CDR3 loop spans 17 amino acids.

The rearrangement joins TRBV25-1 to TRBJ1-6; TRBD1 aligns across 7 bases. The CDR3 extends over 13 amino acids. Germline V gene sequence: CDR1 MGHDK, CDR2 SYGVNS. V lost 6 bases to trimming and J lost 8 bases; unmatched junction nucleotides: 4. The CDR3 here is CASSRTGDSPLHF. In DNA form, the CDR3 reads TGTGCCAGCAGCAGAACAGGGGATTCACCCCTCCACTTT.